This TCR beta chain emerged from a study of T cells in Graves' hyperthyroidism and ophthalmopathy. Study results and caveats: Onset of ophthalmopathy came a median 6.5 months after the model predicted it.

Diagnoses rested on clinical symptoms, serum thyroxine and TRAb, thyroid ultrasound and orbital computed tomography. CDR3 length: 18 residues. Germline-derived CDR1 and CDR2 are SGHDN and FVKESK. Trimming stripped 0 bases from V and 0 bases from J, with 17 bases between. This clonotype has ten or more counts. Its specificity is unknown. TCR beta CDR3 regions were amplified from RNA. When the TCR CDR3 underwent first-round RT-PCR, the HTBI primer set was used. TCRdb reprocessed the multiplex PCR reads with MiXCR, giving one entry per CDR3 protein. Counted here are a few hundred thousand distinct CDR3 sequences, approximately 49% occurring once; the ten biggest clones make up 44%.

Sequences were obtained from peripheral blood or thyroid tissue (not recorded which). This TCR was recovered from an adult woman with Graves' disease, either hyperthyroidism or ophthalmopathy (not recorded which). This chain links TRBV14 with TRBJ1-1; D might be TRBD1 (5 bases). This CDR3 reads CASSQDWGKGFMNTEAFF. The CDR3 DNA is TGTGCCAGCAGCCAAGATTGGGGGAAAGGCTTTATGAACACTGAAGCTTTCTTT.